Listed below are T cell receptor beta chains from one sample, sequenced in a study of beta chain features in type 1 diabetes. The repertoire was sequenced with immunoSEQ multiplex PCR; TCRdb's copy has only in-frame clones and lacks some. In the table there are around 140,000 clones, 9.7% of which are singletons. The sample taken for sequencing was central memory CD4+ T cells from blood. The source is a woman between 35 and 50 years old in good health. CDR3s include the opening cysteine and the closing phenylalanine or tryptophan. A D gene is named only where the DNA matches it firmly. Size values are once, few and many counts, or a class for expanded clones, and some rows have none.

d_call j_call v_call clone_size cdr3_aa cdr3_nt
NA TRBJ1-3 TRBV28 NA CASSLGGSSSGNTIYF TGTGCCAGCAGTTTAGGGGGGAGCTCGTCTGGAAACACCATATATTTT
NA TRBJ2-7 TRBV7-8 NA CASSGEYAESYEQYF TGTGCCAGCAGCGGGGAGTATGCAGAATCCTACGAGCAGTACTTC
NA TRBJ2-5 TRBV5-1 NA CASSLIAEQETQYF TGCGCCAGCAGCTTGATAGCGGAACAAGAGACCCAGTACTTC
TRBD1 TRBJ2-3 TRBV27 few CASRRKTGGATDTQYF TGTGCCAGCAGACGAAAGACAGGGGGCGCGACAGATACGCAGTATTTT
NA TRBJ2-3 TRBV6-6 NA CASSLELASTDTQYF TGTGCCAGCAGTCTGGAGCTAGCGTCGACAGATACGCAGTATTTT
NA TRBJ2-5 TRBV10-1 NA CASSLSPGETQYF TGCGCCAGCAGCCTTTCCCCCGGGGAGACCCAGTACTTC
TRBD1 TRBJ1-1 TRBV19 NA CASSIRGAEAFF TGTGCCAGTAGTATCAGGGGGGCTGAAGCTTTCTTT
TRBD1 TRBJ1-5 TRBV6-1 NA CASSPGTGGNQPQHF TGTGCCAGCAGTCCCGGGACAGGGGGCAATCAGCCCCAGCATTTT
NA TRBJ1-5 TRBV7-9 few CASSKTRIRGYSNQPQHF TGTGCCAGCAGCAAAACAAGGATACGAGGGTATAGCAATCAGCCCCAGCATTTT
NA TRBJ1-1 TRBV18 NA CASSPSGGGQAFF TGTGCCAGCTCACCCAGCGGCGGGGGTCAGGCTTTCTTT
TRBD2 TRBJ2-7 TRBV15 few CATSGGSGGLYEQYF TGTGCCACCAGCGGAGGAAGCGGGGGCCTCTACGAGCAGTACTTC
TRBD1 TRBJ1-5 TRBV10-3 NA CAIRAGQGGRQPQHF TGTGCCATCAGGGCCGGACAGGGCGGACGTCAGCCCCAGCATTTT
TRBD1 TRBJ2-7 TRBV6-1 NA CASSSDRGREQYF TGTGCCAGCAGTTCGGACAGGGGGCGCGAGCAGTACTTC
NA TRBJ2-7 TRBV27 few CASRKTVGPYEQYF TGTGCCAGCAGGAAGACAGTTGGTCCCTACGAGCAGTACTTC
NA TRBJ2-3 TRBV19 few CASRSETSTDTQYF TGTGCCAGTAGGAGCGAGACGAGCACAGATACGCAGTATTTT
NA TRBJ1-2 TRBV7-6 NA CASSPLDSRGYTF TGTGCCAGCAGCCCCCTAGACTCTAGGGGCTACACCTTC
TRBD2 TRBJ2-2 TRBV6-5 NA CATTSARGTGELFF TGTGCCACCACTAGCGCCCGAGGCACCGGGGAGCTGTTTTTT